A selection of T cell receptor beta chains follows, all from one sample in a study of cytomegalovirus exposure and HLA in healthy donors. Produced via immunoSEQ multiplex PCR; TCRdb's table is partial and in-frame only. The table includes around 50,000 clones, approximately 70% detected once. Sequenced input: PBMCs. The receptors derive from a woman in her forties or fifties in good health and CMV-seropositive. Both conserved end residues are part of each CDR3. A D gene is named only where the DNA matches it firmly. For some rows the clone size is stated as once, few or many, or as a class when expanded; others skip it.

CDR3: CASSQEALLTNTGELFF
DNA: TGCGCCAGCAGCCAAGAAGCGTTATTGACGAACACCGGGGAGCTGTTTTTT
size: .
V: TRBV4-3
D: .
J: TRBJ2-2

CDR3: CASSFGGPNYGYTF
DNA: TGCGCCAGCAGCTTCGGGGGTCCGAACTATGGCTACACCTTC
size: .
V: TRBV5-1
D: .
J: TRBJ1-2

CDR3: CASSFTGRNEKLFF
DNA: TGTGCCAGCAGCTTTACAGGGCGGAATGAAAAACTGTTTTTT
size: few
V: TRBV5-4
D: .
J: TRBJ1-4

CDR3: CARDRQTCYEQYF
DNA: TGCGCCCGGGACAGGCAAACTTGCTACGAGCAGTACTTC
size: .
V: TRBV23-1
D: TRBD1
J: TRBJ2-7

CDR3: CAIRTGTNYGYTF
DNA: TGTGCCATCAGGACAGGGACTAACTATGGCTACACCTTC
size: few
V: TRBV10-3
D: TRBD1
J: TRBJ1-2

CDR3: CASSLVVGARGNTEAFF
DNA: TGTGCCAGCAGCTTAGTAGTGGGCGCCAGGGGGAACACTGAAGCTTTCTTT
size: .
V: TRBV7-9
D: .
J: TRBJ1-1

CDR3: CASPTSGFF
DNA: TGTGCCAGTCCGACTAGCGGGTTCTTC
size: few
V: TRBV7-3
D: TRBD2
J: TRBJ2-1

CDR3: CASSQDSRVSEAFF
DNA: TGCGCCAGCAGCCAAGACTCCAGGGTCAGTGAAGCTTTCTTT
size: .
V: TRBV4-1
D: .
J: TRBJ1-1

CDR3: CSAPRGMGYTF
DNA: TGCAGTGCCCCGAGAGGGATGGGCTACACCTTC
size: .
V: TRBV20-1
D: .
J: TRBJ1-2

CDR3: CASSVAAGVGYEQYF
DNA: TGTGCCAGCAGCGTAGCAGCGGGAGTAGGTTACGAGCAGTACTTC
size: .
V: TRBV9
D: TRBD2
J: TRBJ2-7

CDR3: CASRGTEGKREQYF
DNA: TGTGCCAGCAGAGGGACGGAGGGGAAAAGAGAGCAGTACTTC
size: few
V: TRBV6-1
D: .
J: TRBJ2-7

CDR3: CASKPGQGGNEKLFF
DNA: TGTGCCAGCAAACCGGGACAGGGCGGAAATGAAAAACTGTTTTTT
size: .
V: TRBV6-5
D: TRBD1
J: TRBJ1-4

CDR3: CASSSPGGGTSGPARGYEQYF
DNA: TGTGCCAGCAGCTCCCCGGGGGGCGGGACTAGCGGACCTGCCCGAGGCTACGAGCAGTACTTC
size: .
V: TRBV7-8
D: TRBD2
J: TRBJ2-7

CDR3: CAISAGLTTEAFF
DNA: TGTGCCATCAGTGCCGGGTTGACCACTGAAGCTTTCTTT
size: .
V: TRBV10-3
D: .
J: TRBJ1-1

CDR3: CASSQANRVNQPQHF
DNA: TGCGCCAGCAGCCAGGCTAACAGGGTCAATCAGCCCCAGCATTTT
size: .
V: TRBV4-1
D: .
J: TRBJ1-5

CDR3: CASSESHTNTEAFF
DNA: TGCGCCAGCAGCGAGTCCCATACGAACACTGAAGCTTTCTTT
size: few
V: TRBV4-1
D: .
J: TRBJ1-1

CDR3: CASSTDRVNGYTF
DNA: TGTGCCAGTAGTACAGACAGGGTTAACGGCTACACCTTC
size: .
V: TRBV19
D: TRBD1
J: TRBJ1-2

CDR3: CASSKQGNTEAFF
DNA: TGTGCCAGCAGTAAACAGGGGAACACTGAAGCTTTCTTT
size: .
V: TRBV6-1
D: .
J: TRBJ1-1

CDR3: CARARAGRNTIYF
DNA: TGTGCCAGGGCCAGGGCAGGGAGAAACACCATATATTTT
size: few
V: TRBV6-8
D: .
J: TRBJ1-3

CDR3: CASSFRAGTGVHEQYF
DNA: TGTGCCAGCAGCTTTAGGGCGGGGACAGGGGTCCACGAGCAGTACTTC
size: .
V: TRBV7-9
D: TRBD1
J: TRBJ2-7

CDR3: CASSGPTNEQFF
DNA: TGTGCCAGCAGTGGGCCCACCAATGAGCAGTTCTTC
size: .
V: TRBV27
D: .
J: TRBJ2-1

CDR3: CASSLSAFSYGYTF
DNA: TGTGCCAGCAGTCTATCCGCCTTTAGCTATGGCTACACCTTC
size: .
V: TRBV27
D: .
J: TRBJ1-2

CDR3: CANRSQGSYHSGANVLTF
DNA: TGTGCCAATAGGTCACAGGGGTCCTACCACTCTGGGGCCAACGTCCTGACTTTC
size: .
V: TRBV19
D: TRBD1
J: TRBJ2-6

CDR3: CASSSPHATDTQYF
DNA: TGTGCCAGCAGCTCCCCACATGCCACAGATACGCAGTATTTT
size: .
V: TRBV9
D: .
J: TRBJ2-3